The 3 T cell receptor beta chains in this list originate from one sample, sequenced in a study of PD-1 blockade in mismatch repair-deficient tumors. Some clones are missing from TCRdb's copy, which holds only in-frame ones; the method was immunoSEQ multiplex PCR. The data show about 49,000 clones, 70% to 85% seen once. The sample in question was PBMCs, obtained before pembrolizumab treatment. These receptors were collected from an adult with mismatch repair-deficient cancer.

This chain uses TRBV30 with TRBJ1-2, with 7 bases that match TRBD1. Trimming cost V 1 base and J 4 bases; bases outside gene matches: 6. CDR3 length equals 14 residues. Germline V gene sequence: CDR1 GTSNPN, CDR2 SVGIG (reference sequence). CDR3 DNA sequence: TGTGCCTGGAGTGCTTTGACAGGGTCCTATGGCTACACCTTC. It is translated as CAWSALTGSYGYTF.

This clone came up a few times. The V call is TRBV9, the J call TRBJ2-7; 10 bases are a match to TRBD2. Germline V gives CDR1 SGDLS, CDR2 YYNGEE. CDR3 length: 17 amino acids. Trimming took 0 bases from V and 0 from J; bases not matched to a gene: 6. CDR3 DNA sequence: TGTGCCAGCAGCGTAGCTCCTAGCGGGAGTAGCTCCTACGAGCAGTACTTC. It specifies CASSVAPSGSSSYEQYF.

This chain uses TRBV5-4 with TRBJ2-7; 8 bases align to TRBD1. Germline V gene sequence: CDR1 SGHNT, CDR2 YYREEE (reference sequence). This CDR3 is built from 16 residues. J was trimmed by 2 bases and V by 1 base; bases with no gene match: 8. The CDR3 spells CASSLTRDRFPYEQYF. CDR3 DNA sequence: TGTGCCAGCAGCTTGACGCGGGACAGGTTCCCCTACGAGCAGTACTTC.